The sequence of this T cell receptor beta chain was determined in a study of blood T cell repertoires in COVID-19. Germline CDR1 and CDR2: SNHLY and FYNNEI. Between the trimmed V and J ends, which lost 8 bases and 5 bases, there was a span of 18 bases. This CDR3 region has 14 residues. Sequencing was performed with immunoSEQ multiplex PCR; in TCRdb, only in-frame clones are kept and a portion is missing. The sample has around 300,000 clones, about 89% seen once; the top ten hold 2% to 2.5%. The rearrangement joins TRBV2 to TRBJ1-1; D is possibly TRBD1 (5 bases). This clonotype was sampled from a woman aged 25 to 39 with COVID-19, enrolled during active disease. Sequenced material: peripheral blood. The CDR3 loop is CASVNAGHGTEAFF. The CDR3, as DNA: TGTGCCAGCGTAAACGCAGGGCATGGAACTGAAGCTTTCTTT.